This is a list of T cell receptor beta chains from one sample in a study of cytomegalovirus exposure and HLA in healthy donors. Sequencing was performed with immunoSEQ multiplex PCR; in TCRdb, only in-frame clones are kept and a portion is missing. Of about 110,000 clones in the sample, approximately 85% are singletons; the top ten hold 3% to 3.5%. Sequencing input: PBMCs. The receptors originated from a woman between 18 and 29 years old in good health and CMV-seronegative. The CDR3 runs from the conserved cysteine through the conserved F or W. A D gene is named only where the DNA matches it firmly. Size tells how often a clone was seen (once, few, many) or the class of an expanded clone, and some rows leave it out.

TRBJ1-6 | TRBV6-1 | 15 | TRBD1 | . | TGTGCCAGCACCACCCCGGGACAGGGTTTTTCACCCCTCCACTTT | CASTTPGQGFSPLHF
TRBJ1-1 | TRBV6-1 | 16 | . | . | TGTGCCAGCAGTGAAGCGCTTTCTGGGCTGAACACTGAAGCTTTCTTT | CASSEALSGLNTEAFF
TRBJ1-5 | TRBV9 | 14 | . | . | TGTGCCAGCAGCGTCGCAGAAACCAATCAGCCCCAGCATTTT | CASSVAETNQPQHF
TRBJ1-6 | TRBV2 | 16 | TRBD1 | once | TGTGCCAGCAGTGTCGTGACAGGGAGTGGGGTCGGGGCCCTCCACTTT | CASSVVTGSGVGALHF
TRBJ1-2 | TRBV4-1 | 14 | TRBD1 | . | TGCGCCAGCAGCCAACAACAGGGGACATATGGCTACACCTTC | CASSQQQGTYGYTF
TRBJ1-5 | TRBV2 | 14 | . | . | TGTGCCAGCAGTGTGACTGGAGGCAATCAGCCCCAGCATTTT | CASSVTGGNQPQHF
TRBJ2-2 | TRBV5-1 | 15 | TRBD2 | . | TGCGCCAGCAGCTTGACTAGCGGGGGGGCCGGGGAGCTGTTTTTT | CASSLTSGGAGELFF
TRBJ1-5 | TRBV7-6 | 14 | . | . | TGTGCCAGCAGCGTTCAGGGTGTGGGGCAGCCCCAGCATTTT | CASSVQGVGQPQHF
TRBJ2-5 | TRBV9 | 14 | . | . | TGTGCCAGCAGCGTAGATGCAGGCCAAGAGACCCAGTACTTC | CASSVDAGQETQYF
TRBJ1-1 | TRBV9 | 16 | TRBD1 | . | TGTGCCAGCAGCGACGCCGACAGGGCCTGGGACACTGAAGCTTTCTTT | CASSDADRAWDTEAFF
TRBJ1-2 | TRBV30 | 13 | . | . | TGTGCCTGGATTTCGGGGGTGGTCTATGGCTACACCTTC | CAWISGVVYGYTF
TRBJ1-1 | TRBV6-5 | 12 | . | . | TGTGCCAGCAACGGGGGGGAAACTGAAGCTTTCTTT | CASNGGETEAFF
TRBJ2-5 | TRBV19 | 13 | . | . | TGTGCCAGTAGTACGACAGCGACGGGGACCCAGTACTTC | CASSTTATGTQYF
TRBJ2-7 | TRBV5-6 | 14 | . | . | TGTGCCAGCAGCTTGCCAGGGACTGGGTACGAGCAGTACTTC | CASSLPGTGYEQYF
TRBJ2-1 | TRBV2 | 14 | TRBD1 | . | TGTGCCAGCACGTCGGGACAGGGAACCAATGAGCAGTTCTTC | CASTSGQGTNEQFF
TRBJ1-5 | TRBV29-1 | 14 | TRBD1 | . | TGCAGCGCCAACGGGACAGGGGAGGCTCAGCCCCAGCATTTT | CSANGTGEAQPQHF
TRBJ2-7 | TRBV15 | 17 | TRBD2 | . | TGTGCCACCAGCAGAGATCCCCTAGCGGGGGGCCTCTACGAGCAGTACTTC | CATSRDPLAGGLYEQYF
TRBJ1-2 | TRBV2 | 11 | . | . | TGTGCCAGCACTTTGGGGGCTGGCTACACCTTC | CASTLGAGYTF
TRBJ2-1 | TRBV11-2 | 17 | . | . | TGTGCCAGCAGCCCCGGGAGGGGGCGCCGGATTTACAATGAGCAGTTCTTC | CASSPGRGRRIYNEQFF
TRBJ2-1 | TRBV27 | 13 | TRBD1 | . | TGTGCCAGCATTCGGACAGGGTACAATGAGCAGTTCTTC | CASIRTGYNEQFF
TRBJ2-2 | TRBV7-9 | 15 | . | . | TGTGCCAGCGGGGTTCGTACAGGGAACACCGGGGAGCTGTTTTTT | CASGVRTGNTGELFF
TRBJ2-3 | TRBV7-3 | 15 | . | . | TGTGCCAGCAGCTTAATTGCGGCCCAAGTAGATACGCAGTATTTT | CASSLIAAQVDTQYF
TRBJ2-2 | TRBV25-1 | 15 | . | many | TGTGCCAGCAGTGAACCCACCCGCGGGACCGGGGAGCTGTTTTTT | CASSEPTRGTGELFF
TRBJ1-5 | TRBV7-9 | 16 | TRBD1 | . | TGTGCCAGCAGCCCCTCCACAGGGGCTTTAAATCAGCCCCAGCATTTT | CASSPSTGALNQPQHF
TRBJ1-3 | TRBV7-7 | 16 | . | . | TGTGCCAGCAGCCCACAACCCCCGGGATCTGGAAACACCATATATTTT | CASSPQPPGSGNTIYF